This TCR beta chain was sequenced for a study of blood T cell repertoires in COVID-19. The ends lost 6 bases at V and 2 bases at J; junction bases unmatched: 10. Germline V gene sequence: CDR1 MDHEN, CDR2 SYDVKM. The CDR3 runs 16 residues. Using immunoSEQ multiplex PCR, the repertoire was profiled, and TCRdb retains in-frame clones only, with some absent. Here the sample spans approximately 65,000 clones, 85% to 95% being singletons. What was sequenced was peripheral blood. The sequence derives from an older man with active COVID-19. The rearrangement uses TRBV28 and TRBJ2-3; 8 bases line up with TRBD2. CDR3 sequence reads: CASRLYRRGDTDTQYF. For the CDR3, the DNA is TGTGCCAGCAGACTCTACCGGCGGGGGGACACAGATACGCAGTATTTT. Together with reference TRBV28 and TRBJ2-3, the CDR3 gives the full variable domain: DVKVTQSSRYLVKRTGEKVFLECVQDMDHENMFWYRQDPGLGLRLIYFSYDVKMKEKGDIPEGYSVSREKKERFSLILESASTNQTSMYLCASRLYRRGDTDTQYFGPGTRLTVL.